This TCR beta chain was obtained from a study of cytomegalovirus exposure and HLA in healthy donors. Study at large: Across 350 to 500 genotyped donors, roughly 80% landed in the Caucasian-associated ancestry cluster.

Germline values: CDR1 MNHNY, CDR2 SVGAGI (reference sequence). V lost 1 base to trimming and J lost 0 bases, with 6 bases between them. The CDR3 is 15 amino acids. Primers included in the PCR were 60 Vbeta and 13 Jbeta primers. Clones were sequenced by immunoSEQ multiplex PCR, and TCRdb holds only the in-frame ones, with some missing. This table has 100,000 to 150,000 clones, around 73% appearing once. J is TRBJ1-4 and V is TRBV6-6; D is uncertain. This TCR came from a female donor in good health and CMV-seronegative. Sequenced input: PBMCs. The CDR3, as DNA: TGTGCCAGCAGTTACTGGGGAGCAACTAATGAAAAACTGTTTTTT. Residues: CASSYWGATNEKLFF.